This T cell receptor beta chain comes out of a study of neurological immune-mediated disorders. Study overall: The 35 or so multiple sclerosis patients comprised some 30 that were relapsing-remitting and 3 that were secondary progressive. Findings and caveats of the study: Across subjects, no CDR3 amino acid sequence appeared in expanded clones of more than one subject, a finding that suggested private repertoires in all groups.

With V trimmed by 0 bases and J by 7 bases, 4 bases remained unmatched. CDR1 SGHRS and CDR2 YFSETQ come from the germline V gene. The CDR3 extends over 15 amino acids. The unsorted libraries originated from 2 million PBMCs that had been stored at -80 C. This clonotype was recorded many times. Its antigen is currently unknown. 5'RACE generated cDNA with 10-nucleotide random UMIs. From the 5' RACE reads, TCRdb called clonotypes with MiXCR, one entry per CDR3 protein. The sample lists tens of thousands of distinct CDR3 sequences, around 3.7% occurring once. The rearrangement links TRBV5-1 to TRBJ2-1; 10 nucleotides align to TRBD2. The sequencing sample was made of PBMCs. The receptor was isolated from a man aged 35-49 years with multiple sclerosis. The CDR3 coding sequence is TGCGCCAGCAGCTTGGTACTAGCGGGGACGAATGAGCAGTTCTTC. It translates to CASSLVLAGTNEQFF. Based on the CDR3 plus reference TRBV5-1 and TRBJ2-1, the full variable domain is KAGVTQTPRYLIKTRGQQVTLSCSPISGHRSVSWYQQTPGQGLQFLFEYFSETQRNKGNFPGRFSGRQFSNSRSEMNVSTLELGDSALYLCASSLVLAGTNEQFFGPGTRLTVL.